A selection of T cell receptor beta chains follows, all from one sample in a study of blood T cell repertoires in COVID-19. Sequencing used immunoSEQ multiplex PCR; TCRdb keeps in-frame clones, though not all of them. The sample holds under 300,000 clones, approximately 90% seen once. The specimen sequenced was PBMCs or T cells enriched from blood (not recorded which). These receptors were taken from a human donor in a cohort exposed to, infected with or recovered from COVID-19 (not recorded which). The donor label of this sample is uncertain. Both conserved end residues are part of each CDR3.

>15|TRBV10-1
CASSAGTANTGELFF
>15|TRBV18
CASSPREGVGETQYF
>14|TRBV4-2
CASSQERLDYEQYF
>13|TRBV6-5
CASKGPNTGELFF
>14|TRBV5-1
CASSLGRRDSPLHF
>11|TRBV20-1
CSAPEYYGYTF
>12|TRBV10-3
CAISQMNTEAFF
>16|TRBV3-1/TRBV3-2
CASSQGGQGTGNTIYF
>14|TRBV5-1
CASSSGTGAYEQYF
>14|TRBV5-6
CASSLQGTISPLHF
>12|TRBV2
CASWDRLYGYTF
>15|TRBV11-2
CASSLDSSSNQPQHF
>12|TRBV29-1
CSVEDTDNEQFF
>14|TRBV7-8
CASSSGEGPYGYTF
>15|TRBV6-4
CASSASGGSSNEQFF
>12|TRBV28
CASSSLADEQFF
>15|TRBV4-2
CASSQDPLAANTQYF
>16|TRBV6-5
CASSSGGGFSNQPQHF
>15|TRBV5-1
CASSLDRGGYYGYTF
>14|TRBV27
CASSSGQGFNTIYF
>14|TRBV11-1
CASSWRLAEETQYF
>13|TRBV3-1/TRBV3-2
CASSHGDRGAQHF
>13|TRBV12-3/TRBV12-4
CASSHGQSYGYTF
>13|TRBV6-5
CASSYSSGEKLFF
>15|TRBV9
CASSVGGTGAYEQYF
>14|TRBV2
CASLREPGSYEQYF
>15|TRBV30
CAWSVGGAISYEQYF
>17|TRBV9
CASSVVGAGASYNEQFF
>16|TRBV13
CASSLGPKGSGYEQYF
>19|TRBV6-2/TRBV6-3
CASSYSSRGTSGGTDTQYF
>16|TRBV11-2
CASSLGPTSGGETQYF
>14|TRBV5-1
CASSFRQGNTEAFF
>17|TRBV5-1
CASSPIPGLAGKETQYF
>17|TRBV2
CASSEGWGGSGANVLTF
>15|TRBV7-2
CASSLVGGGAETQYF
>14|TRBV10-3
CAISEGDLSRRQFF
>19|TRBV18
CASSPPTSTSGGRGNEQFF
>17|TRBV3-1/TRBV3-2
CASSQGGWGRRQETQYF
>14|TRBV10-3
CAISEGRGNSPLHF
>13|TRBV12-3/TRBV12-4
CASSRYSNEKLFF
>16|TRBV19
CASSPSGGLGNQPQHF
>14|TRBV9
CASSVGRGTGELFF
>14|TRBV7-2
CASSRDRGDTEAFF
>13|TRBV7-6
CASSERGPNEQFF
>13|TRBV29-1
CSVRTGTNEKLFF
>14|TRBV19
CASSIVDNNSPLHF
>14|TRBV5-1
CASSLALEGDGYTF
>16|TRBV11-2
CASSPTGGVRSVPLHF
>14|TRBV9
CASSVGVSYNEQFF
>14|TRBV7-2
CASSFAREEQPQHF
>16|TRBV6-6
CASSTPGQGENSPLHF
>15|TRBV11-2
CASSLVPGNQETQYF
>15|TRBV9
CASSVGGGSDYEQYF
>14|TRBV6-1
CASSEGGSVNEQYF
>13|TRBV6-4
CASSAGDTGELFF